This T cell receptor beta chain was identified during a study of CD8+ T cells in alopecia areata (dated 2018 in TCRdb). Study-wide context: The treated patients took part in an open-label pilot trial in which moderate-to-severe alopecia areata was treated with oral tofacitinib at 5 to 10 mg twice daily. Scalp clonality was compared across normal scalp (n=4), patchy alopecia areata scalp (n=8), and alopecia totalis/universalis scalp (n=8). Tofacitinib-treated patients had biopsies at baseline and at 4 and 24 weeks of treatment, with a later scalp biopsy in several patients. In both human patients and the C3H/HeJ mouse model, the study applied high-throughput TCRbeta sequencing to look at T cell clonal expansion in alopecia areata. The SALT score, which quantifies the percentage of affected scalp surface area, was used to measure disease severity in treated patients. TCRbeta CDR3 regions were amplified by immunoSEQ multiplex PCR with 35 Vbeta forward and 13 Jbeta reverse primers. RNA was obtained with the PAXgene miRNA kit for fixed scalp, the miRNeasy kit for PBMCs, and the RNeasy kit for mouse skin. Tofacitinib was given for 6 to 18 months, followed by 6 months of follow-up off drug to assess delayed response and recurrence. Human TCRbeta sequencing covered scalp tissue and sorted CD4+ and CD8+ peripheral blood T cells from patchy and totalis/universalis alopecia areata patients and healthy controls. Beyond this particular receptor, the publication reports: TCR sequences shared between patients were less clear than in mice, possibly partly because of HLA diversity in the patient population. During tofacitinib treatment, many expanded lesional clones remained in scalp and blood, and this persistence may partly explain relapse after treatment is stopped. Unlike mouse skin, which is dominated by gammadelta T cells, normal human skin has resident alphabeta T cells that are also sequenced, and this complicates analysis of the scalp TCR repertoire. Higher clonality and more expanded CD8+ clones were observed in lesional scalp than in normal scalp, particularly in alopecia totalis/universalis, a finding suggestive of antigenic drive. With tofacitinib, both scalp clonality and the number of expanded CD8+ clones among the top 100 scalp clones went down significantly. Because the treated cohort was small and had only one nonresponder, larger studies are needed to examine links between baseline CD8+ expansion and response.

The treatment or condition label on this specimen signifies: oral pan-JAK inhibitor, 5-10 mg twice daily. From alopecia areata patients, peripheral blood was collected along with lesional scalp punch biopsies. After PBMCs were isolated by density centrifugation and stained for CD3, CD4 and CD8, a FACSAria was used to sort CD4+ and CD8+ T cells. Details on this clone: It has no known antigen specificity. The input lacks base qualities; no much larger clone sits a single base away. Different DNA sequences within this sample yield the same CDR3.

The library came from the immunoSEQ multiplex PCR assay. To provide template for TCR sequencing, every sample had RNA extracted and reverse transcribed into cDNA. SuperScript III was used to make first-strand cDNA, primed with a 2:1 mix of oligo-dT and random hexamers. A synthetic immune receptor repertoire was used to gauge amplification bias, and whatever bias remained was removed computationally. Processing in the source paper ran as follows. After raw reads were preprocessed to remove errors, the CDR3 was defined following IMGT conventions as running from the conserved cysteine to phenylalanine. Clonality was computed as 1 minus the Shannon entropy, with the entropy normalized by log2 of the number of productive unique TCRs. Whether scalp clones were CD4 or CD8 was inferred by matching scalp TCRbeta sequences against CD4 and CD8 repertoires sorted from blood. TCRdb obtained this table from immuneACCESS and retained in-frame rearrangements with V and J assigned. These tables miss some clones; where compared with another copy, unresolved V genes account for less than half of the shortfall, and the remainder is unexplained. From that table come the V and J calls and clone size; the DNA was used to work out D and trimming. The sample records some 200,000 clones, approximately 47% of which are singletons. The top ten clones comprise approximately 2.9% of the sample.

At the junction V is shortened by 3 bases and J by 5 bases; bases outside the gene matches: 6. CDR1 and CDR2 were assigned from the germline V gene as SGHRS and YFSETQ. The CDR3 starts with the cysteine, ends with the phenylalanine, and has 14 residues. The kept DNA is CDR3 alone, 42 bases in frame from the first base. The sequence was obtained from a human donor with alopecia areata. The chain is made from TRBV5-1 and TRBJ2-5; 8 bases in the junction line up with TRBD1. Sequenced here: CD4+ T cells sorted from blood, sampled between weeks 36 and 40, from a patient treated with tofacitinib. The CDR3 reads as follows: CASSSGQGRETQYF. The bases are TGCGCCAGCAGCTCTGGACAGGGTAGGGAGACCCAGTACTTC.